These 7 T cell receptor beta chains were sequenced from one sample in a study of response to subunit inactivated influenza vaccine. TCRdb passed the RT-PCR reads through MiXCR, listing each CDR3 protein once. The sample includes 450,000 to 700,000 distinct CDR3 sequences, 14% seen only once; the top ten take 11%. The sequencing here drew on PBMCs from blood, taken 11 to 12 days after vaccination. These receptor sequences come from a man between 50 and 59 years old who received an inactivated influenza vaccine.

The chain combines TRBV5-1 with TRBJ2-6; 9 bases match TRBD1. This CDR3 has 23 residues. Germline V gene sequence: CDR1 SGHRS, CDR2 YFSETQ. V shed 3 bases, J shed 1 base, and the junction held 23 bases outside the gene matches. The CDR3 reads CASSSSTLGQGDSSTSGANVLTF. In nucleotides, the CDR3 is TGCGCCAGCAGCTCCTCAACTCTGGGACAGGGCGATTCTTCAACTTCTGGGGCCAACGTCCTGACTTTC.

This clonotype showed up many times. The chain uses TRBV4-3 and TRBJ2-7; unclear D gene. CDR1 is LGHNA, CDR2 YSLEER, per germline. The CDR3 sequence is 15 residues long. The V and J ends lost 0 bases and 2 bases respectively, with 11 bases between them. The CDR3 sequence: CASSQDGSNPYEQYF. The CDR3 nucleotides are TGCGCCAGCAGCCAAGATGGATCTAATCCCTACGAGCAGTACTTC.

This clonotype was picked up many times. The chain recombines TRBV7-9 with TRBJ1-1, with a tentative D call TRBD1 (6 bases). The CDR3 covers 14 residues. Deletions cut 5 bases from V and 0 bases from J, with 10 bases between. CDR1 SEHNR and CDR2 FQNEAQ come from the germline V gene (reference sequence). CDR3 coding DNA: TGTGCCAGCAGCCCACAGGGCATGAACACTGAAGCTTTCTTT. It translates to CASSPQGMNTEAFF. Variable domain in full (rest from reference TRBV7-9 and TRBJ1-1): DTGVSQNPRHKITKRGQNVTFRCDPISEHNRLYWYRQTLGQGPEFLTYFQNEAQLEKSRLLSDRFSAERPKGSFSTLEIQRTEQGDSAMYLCASSPQGMNTEAFFGQGTRLTVV.

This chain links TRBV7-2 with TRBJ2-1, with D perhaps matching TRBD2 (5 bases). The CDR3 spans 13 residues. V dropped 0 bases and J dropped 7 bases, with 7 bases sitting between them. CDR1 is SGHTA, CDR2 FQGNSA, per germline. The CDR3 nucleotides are TGTGCCAGCAGCTTAGCGCGGAGGAATGAGCAGTTCTTC. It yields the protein CASSLARRNEQFF. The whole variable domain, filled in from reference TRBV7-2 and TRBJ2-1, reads GAGVSQSPSNKVTEKGKDVELRCDPISGHTALYWYRQSLGQGLEFLIYFQGNSAPDKSGLPSDRFSAERTGGSVSTLTIQRTQQEDSAVYLCASSLARRNEQFFGPGTRLTVL.

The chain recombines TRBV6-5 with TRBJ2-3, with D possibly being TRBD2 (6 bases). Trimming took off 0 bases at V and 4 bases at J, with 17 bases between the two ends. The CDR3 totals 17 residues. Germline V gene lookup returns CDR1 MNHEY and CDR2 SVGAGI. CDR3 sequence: CASSYSIGSWGADTQYF. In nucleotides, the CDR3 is TGTGCCAGCAGTTACTCGATTGGGAGCTGGGGGGCAGATACGCAGTATTTT.

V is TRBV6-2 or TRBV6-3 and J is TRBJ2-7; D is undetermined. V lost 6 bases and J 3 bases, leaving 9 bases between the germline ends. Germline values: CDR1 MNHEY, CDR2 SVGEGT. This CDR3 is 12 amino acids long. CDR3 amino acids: CASSTDGYEQYF. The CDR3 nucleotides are TGTGCCAGCAGCACGGACGGCTACGAGCAGTACTTC.

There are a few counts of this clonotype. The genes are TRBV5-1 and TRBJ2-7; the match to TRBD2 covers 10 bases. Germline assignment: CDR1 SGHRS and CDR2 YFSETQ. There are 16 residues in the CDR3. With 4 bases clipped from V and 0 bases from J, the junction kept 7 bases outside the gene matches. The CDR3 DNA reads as TGCGCCAGCAGCGGGGCGACTAGCGGGTTCTCCTACGAGCAGTACTTC. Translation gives CASSGATSGFSYEQYF.